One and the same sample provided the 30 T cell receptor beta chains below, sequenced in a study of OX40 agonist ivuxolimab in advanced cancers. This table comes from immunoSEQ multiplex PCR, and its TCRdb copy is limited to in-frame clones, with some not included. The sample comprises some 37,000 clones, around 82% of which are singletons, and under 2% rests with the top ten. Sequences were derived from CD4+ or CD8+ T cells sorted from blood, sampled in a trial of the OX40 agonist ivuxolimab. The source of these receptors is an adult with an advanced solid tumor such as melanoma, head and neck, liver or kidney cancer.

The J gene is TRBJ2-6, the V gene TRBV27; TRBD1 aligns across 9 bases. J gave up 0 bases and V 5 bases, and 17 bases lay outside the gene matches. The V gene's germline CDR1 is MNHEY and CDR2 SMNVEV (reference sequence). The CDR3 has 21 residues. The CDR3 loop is CASSPGTGSRVARSGANVLTF. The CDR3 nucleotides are TGTGCCAGCAGTCCCGGGACAGGGTCACGGGTGGCACGCTCTGGGGCCAACGTCCTGACTTTC. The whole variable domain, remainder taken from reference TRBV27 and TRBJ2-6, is EAQVTQNPRYLITVTGKKLTVTCSQNMNHEYMSWYRQDPGLGLRQIYYSMNVEVTDKGDVPEGYKVSRKEKRNFPLILESPSPNQTSLYFCASSPGTGSRVARSGANVLTFGAGSRLTVL.

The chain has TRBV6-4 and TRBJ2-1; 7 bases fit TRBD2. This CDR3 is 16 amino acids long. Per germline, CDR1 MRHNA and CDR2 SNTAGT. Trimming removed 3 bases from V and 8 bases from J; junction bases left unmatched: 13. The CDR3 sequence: CASSDSFGGSPDEQFF. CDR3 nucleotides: TGTGCCAGCAGTGATTCTTTCGGCGGGAGTCCCGATGAGCAGTTCTTC.

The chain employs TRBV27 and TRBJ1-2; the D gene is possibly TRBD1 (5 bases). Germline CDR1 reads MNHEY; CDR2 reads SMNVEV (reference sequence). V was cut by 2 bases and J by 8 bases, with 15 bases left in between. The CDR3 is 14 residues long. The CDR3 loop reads CASSLRGGDLGYTF. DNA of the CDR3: TGTGCCAGCAGTTTAAGGGGCGGGGATTTGGGCTACACCTTC.

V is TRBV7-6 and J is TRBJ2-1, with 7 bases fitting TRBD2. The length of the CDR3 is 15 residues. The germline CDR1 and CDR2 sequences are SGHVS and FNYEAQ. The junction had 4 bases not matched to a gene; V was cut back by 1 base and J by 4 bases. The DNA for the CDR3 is TGTGCCAGCAGCTTAGGTTCGGGAGGATACAATGAGCAGTTCTTC. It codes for CASSLGSGGYNEQFF.

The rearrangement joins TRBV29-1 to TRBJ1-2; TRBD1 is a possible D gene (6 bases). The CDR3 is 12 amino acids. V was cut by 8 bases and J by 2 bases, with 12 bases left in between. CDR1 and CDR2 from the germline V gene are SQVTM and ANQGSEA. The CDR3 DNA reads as TGCAGCTCAGGGGATTGGAACTATGGCTACACCTTC. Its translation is CSSGDWNYGYTF.

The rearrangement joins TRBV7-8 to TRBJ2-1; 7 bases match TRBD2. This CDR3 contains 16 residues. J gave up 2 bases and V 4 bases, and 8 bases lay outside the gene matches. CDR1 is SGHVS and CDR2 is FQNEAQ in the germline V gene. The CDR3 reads CASSSASSGPYNEQFF. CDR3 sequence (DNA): TGTGCCAGCAGCTCCGCGTCTAGCGGACCCTACAATGAGCAGTTCTTC.

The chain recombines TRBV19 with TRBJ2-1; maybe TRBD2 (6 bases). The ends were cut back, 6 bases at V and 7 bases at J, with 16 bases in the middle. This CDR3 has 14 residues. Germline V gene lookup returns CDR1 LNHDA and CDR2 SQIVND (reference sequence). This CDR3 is CASRREFGLNEQFF. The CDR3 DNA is TGTGCCAGTAGACGGGAGTTCGGGCTGAATGAGCAGTTCTTC.

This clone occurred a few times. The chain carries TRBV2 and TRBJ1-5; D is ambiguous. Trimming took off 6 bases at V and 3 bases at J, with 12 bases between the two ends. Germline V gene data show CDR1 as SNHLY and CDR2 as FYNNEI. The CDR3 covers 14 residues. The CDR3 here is CASRGRVINQPQHF. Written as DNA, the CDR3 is TGTGCCAGCAGAGGGAGGGTCATCAATCAGCCCCAGCATTTT.

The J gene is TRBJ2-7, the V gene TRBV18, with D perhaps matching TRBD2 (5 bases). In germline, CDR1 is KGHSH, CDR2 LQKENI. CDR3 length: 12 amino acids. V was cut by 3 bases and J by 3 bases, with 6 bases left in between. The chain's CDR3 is CASSPDFYEQYF. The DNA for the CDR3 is TGTGCCAGCTCACCGGACTTCTACGAGCAGTACTTC.

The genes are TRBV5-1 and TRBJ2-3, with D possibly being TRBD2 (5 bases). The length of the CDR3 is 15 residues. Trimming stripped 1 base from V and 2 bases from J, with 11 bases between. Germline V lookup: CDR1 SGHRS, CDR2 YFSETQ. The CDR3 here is CASSLTVGVTDTQYF. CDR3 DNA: TGCGCCAGCAGCTTGACGGTCGGGGTCACAGATACGCAGTATTTT. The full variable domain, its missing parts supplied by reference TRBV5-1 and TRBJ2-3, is KAGVTQTPRYLIKTRGQQVTLSCSPISGHRSVSWYQQTPGQGLQFLFEYFSETQRNKGNFPGRFSGRQFSNSRSEMNVSTLELGDSALYLCASSLTVGVTDTQYFGPGTRLTVL.

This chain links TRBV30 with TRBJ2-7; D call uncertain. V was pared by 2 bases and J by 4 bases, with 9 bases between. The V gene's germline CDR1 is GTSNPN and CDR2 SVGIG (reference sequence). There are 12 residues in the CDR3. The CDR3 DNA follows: TGTGCCTGGAGTCCTCCCGGATACGAGCAGTACTTC. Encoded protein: CAWSPPGYEQYF.

CDR3 nucleotides: TGTGCCAGCAGACTCTCGGGAACAGATACGCAGTATTTT. The encoded protein is CASRLSGTDTQYF. The chain has TRBV28 and TRBJ2-3; tentative D call: TRBD2 (5 bases). Trimming left V 6 bases short and J 3 bases short, with 10 bases between. The germline V gene encodes CDR1 MDHEN and CDR2 SYDVKM. The CDR3 is made up of 13 amino acids.

CDR3 amino acids: CASINSYGRSNTEAFF. CDR3 sequence (DNA): TGTGCCAGCATAAACAGTTACGGGCGGAGTAACACTGAAGCTTTCTTT. The rearrangement joins TRBV6-6 to TRBJ1-1; D is unclear. From germline, CDR1 is MNHNY and CDR2 SVGAGI (reference sequence). Trimming took 7 bases from V and 2 from J, leaving 20 bases between them. The CDR3 totals 16 residues.

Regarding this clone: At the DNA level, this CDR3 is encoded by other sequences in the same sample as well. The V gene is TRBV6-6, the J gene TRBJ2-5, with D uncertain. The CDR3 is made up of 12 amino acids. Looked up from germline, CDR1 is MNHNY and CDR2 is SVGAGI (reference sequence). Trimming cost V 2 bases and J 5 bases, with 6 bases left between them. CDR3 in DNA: TGTGCCAGCAGTTACCCCGGGGAGACCCAGTACTTC. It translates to CASSYPGETQYF.

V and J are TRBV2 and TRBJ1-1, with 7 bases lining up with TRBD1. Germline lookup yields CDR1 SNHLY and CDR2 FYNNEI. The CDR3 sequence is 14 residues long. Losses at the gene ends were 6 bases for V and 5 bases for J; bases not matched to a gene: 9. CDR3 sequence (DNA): TGTGCCAGCAGGGGGGGCAGGGGGAGGACTGAAGCTTTCTTT. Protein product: CASRGGRGRTEAFF. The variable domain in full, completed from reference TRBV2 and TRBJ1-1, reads EPEVTQTPSHQVTQMGQEVILRCVPISNHLYFYWYRQILGQKVEFLVSFYNNEISEKSEIFDDQFSVERPDGSNFTLKIRSTKLEDSAMYFCASRGGRGRTEAFFGQGTRLTVV.

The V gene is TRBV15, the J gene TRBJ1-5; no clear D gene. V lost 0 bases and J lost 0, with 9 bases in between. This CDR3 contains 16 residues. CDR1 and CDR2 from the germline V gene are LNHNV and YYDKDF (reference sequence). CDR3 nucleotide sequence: TGTGCCACCAGCAGAGATACCAGTAATAGCAATCAGCCCCAGCATTTT. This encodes CATSRDTSNSNQPQHF.

CDR3 residues: CASSLDTYEQYF. CDR3 sequence (DNA): TGTGCCAGCAGCTTAGATACCTACGAGCAGTACTTC. The chain has TRBV11-2 and TRBJ2-7; D is uncertain. V was trimmed by 0 bases and J by 2 bases, leaving 2 bases between them. Germline V gene sequence: CDR1 SGHAT, CDR2 FQNNGV. This CDR3 comprises 12 residues.

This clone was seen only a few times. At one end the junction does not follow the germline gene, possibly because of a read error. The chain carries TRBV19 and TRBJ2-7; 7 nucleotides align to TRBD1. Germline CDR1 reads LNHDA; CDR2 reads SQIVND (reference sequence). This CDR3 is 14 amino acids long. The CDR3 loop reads CASSLETGPYEQYF. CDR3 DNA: TGTGCCAGTAGTCTAGAGACAGGGCCCTACGAGCAGTACTTC.

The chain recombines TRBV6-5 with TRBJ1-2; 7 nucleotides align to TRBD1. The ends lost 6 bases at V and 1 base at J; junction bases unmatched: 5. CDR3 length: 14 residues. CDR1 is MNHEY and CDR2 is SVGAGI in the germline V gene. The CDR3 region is CASRTTGLNYGYTF. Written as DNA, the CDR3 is TGTGCCAGCAGGACGACAGGGCTTAACTATGGCTACACCTTC.

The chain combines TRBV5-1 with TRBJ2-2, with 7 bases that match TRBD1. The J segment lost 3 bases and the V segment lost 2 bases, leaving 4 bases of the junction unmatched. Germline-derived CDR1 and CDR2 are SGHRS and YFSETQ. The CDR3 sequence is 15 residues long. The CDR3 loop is CASSLLGGDTGELFF. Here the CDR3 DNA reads TGCGCCAGCAGCTTACTAGGGGGCGACACCGGGGAGCTGTTTTTT.

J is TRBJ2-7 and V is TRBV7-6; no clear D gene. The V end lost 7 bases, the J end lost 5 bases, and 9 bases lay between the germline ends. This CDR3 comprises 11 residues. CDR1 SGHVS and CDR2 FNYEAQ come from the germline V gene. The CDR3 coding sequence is TGTGCCAGCACCCAACATGACGAGCAGTACTTC. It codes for CASTQHDEQYF.

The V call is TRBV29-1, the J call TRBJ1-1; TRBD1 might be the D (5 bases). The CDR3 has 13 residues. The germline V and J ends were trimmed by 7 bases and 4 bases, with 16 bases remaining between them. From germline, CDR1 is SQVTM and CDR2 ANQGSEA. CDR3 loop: CSGAVGPGTEAFF. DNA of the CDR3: TGCAGCGGGGCGGTGGGGCCGGGCACTGAAGCTTTCTTT.

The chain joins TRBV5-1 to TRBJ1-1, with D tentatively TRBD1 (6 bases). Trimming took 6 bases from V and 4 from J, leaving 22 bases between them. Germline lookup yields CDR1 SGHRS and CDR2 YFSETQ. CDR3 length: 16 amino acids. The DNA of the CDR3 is TGCGCCAGCACAACAGGGACGGGTGTTGTGACCACTGAAGCTTTCTTT. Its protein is CASTTGTGVVTTEAFF.

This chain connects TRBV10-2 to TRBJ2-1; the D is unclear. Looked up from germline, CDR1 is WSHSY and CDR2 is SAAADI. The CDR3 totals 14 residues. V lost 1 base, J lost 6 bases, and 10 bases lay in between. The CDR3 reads CASSEFSTGNEQFF. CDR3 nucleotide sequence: TGCGCCAGCAGTGAGTTCTCGACTGGCAATGAGCAGTTCTTC.

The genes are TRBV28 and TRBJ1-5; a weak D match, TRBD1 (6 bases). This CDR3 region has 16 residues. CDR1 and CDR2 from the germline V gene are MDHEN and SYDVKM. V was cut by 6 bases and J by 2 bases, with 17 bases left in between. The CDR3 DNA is TGTGCCAGCAGCCGAAACCCAGGGGTGGGCAATCAGCCCCAGCATTTT. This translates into CASSRNPGVGNQPQHF.

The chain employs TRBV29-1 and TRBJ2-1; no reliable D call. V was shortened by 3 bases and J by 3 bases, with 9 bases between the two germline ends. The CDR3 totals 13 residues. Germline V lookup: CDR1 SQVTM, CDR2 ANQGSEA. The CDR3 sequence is CSVDGVVYNEQFF. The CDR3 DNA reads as TGCAGCGTTGATGGGGTAGTCTACAATGAGCAGTTCTTC.

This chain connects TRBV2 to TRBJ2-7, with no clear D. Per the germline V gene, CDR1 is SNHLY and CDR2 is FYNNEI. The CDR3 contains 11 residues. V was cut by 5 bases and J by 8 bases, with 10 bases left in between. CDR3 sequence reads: CASSLKGKQYF. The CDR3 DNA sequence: TGTGCCAGCAGTTTGAAGGGAAAGCAGTACTTC.

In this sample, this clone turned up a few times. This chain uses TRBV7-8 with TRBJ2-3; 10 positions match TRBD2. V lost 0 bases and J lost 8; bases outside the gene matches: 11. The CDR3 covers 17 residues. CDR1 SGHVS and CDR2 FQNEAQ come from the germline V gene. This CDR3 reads CASSLALAGALDGTQYF. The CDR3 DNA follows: TGTGCCAGCAGCTTAGCCCTAGCGGGAGCCCTCGACGGTACGCAGTATTTT.

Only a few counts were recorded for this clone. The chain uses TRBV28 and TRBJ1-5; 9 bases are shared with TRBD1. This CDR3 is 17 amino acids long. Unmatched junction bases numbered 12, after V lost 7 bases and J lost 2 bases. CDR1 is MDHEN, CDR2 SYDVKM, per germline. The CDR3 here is CASTVDRGDTGNQPQHF. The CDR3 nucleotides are TGTGCCAGCACCGTGGACAGGGGAGATACGGGCAATCAGCCCCAGCATTTT.

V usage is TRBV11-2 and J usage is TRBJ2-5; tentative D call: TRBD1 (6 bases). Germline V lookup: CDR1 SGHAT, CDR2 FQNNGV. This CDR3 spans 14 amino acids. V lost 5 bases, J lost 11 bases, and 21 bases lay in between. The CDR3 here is CASSAVTGIGEQYF. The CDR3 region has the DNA TGTGCCAGCAGCGCAGTTACAGGGATCGGGGAGCAGTACTTC.